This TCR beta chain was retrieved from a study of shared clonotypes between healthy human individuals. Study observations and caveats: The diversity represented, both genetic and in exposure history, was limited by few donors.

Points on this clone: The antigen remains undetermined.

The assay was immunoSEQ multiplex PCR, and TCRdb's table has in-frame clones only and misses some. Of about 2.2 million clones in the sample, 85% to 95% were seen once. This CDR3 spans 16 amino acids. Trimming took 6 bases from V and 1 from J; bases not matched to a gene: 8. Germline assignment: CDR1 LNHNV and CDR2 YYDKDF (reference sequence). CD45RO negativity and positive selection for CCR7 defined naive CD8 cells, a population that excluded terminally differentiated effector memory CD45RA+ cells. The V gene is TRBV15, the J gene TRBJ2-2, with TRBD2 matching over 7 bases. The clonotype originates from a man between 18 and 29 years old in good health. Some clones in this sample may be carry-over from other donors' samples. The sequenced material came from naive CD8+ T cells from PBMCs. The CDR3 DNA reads TGTGCCACCAGAAGTCCTACGGGAGGGAACACCGGGGAGCTGTTTTTT. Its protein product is CATRSPTGGNTGELFF.